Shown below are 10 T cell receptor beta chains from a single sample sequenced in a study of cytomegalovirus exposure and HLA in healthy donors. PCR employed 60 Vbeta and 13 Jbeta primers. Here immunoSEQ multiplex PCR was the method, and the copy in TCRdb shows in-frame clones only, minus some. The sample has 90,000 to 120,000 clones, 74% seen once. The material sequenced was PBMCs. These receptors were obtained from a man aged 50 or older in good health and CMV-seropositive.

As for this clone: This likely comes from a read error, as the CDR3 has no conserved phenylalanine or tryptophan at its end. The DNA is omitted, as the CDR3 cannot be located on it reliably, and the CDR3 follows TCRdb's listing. This CDR3 is CASSPRGI. The chain recombines TRBV6-7 with TRBJ1-1; the D call in the table, TRBD1, was not verified against the DNA. Being an ORF, TRBV6-7 has a function that is uncertain. The CDR3 comprises 8 residues, both ends counted.

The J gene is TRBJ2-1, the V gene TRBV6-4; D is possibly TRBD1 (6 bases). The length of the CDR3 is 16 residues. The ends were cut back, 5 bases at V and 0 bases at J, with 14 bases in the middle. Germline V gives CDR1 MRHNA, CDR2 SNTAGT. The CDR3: CASSLRGHTSYNEQFF. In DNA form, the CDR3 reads TGTGCCAGCAGTCTCAGGGGCCATACCTCCTACAATGAGCAGTTCTTC.

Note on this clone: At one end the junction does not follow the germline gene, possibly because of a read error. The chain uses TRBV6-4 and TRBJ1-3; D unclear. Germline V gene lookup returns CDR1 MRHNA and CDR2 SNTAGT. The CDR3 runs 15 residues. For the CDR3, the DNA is TGTGCCAGCCGTGAATCGTCGAGCTCTGGAAACACCATATATTTT. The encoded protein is CASRESSSSGNTIYF.

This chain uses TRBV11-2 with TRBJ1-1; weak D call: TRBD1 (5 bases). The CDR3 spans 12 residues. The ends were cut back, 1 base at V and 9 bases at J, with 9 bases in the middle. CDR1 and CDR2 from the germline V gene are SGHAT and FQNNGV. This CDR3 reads CASSLGQTQAFF. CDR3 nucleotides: TGTGCCAGCAGCTTAGGACAGACTCAAGCTTTCTTT. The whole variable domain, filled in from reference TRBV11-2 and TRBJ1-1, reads EAGVAQSPRYKIIEKRQSVAFWCNPISGHATLYWYQQILGQGPKLLIQFQNNGVVDDSQLPKDRFSAERLKGVDSTLKIQPAKLEDSAVYLCASSLGQTQAFFGQGTRLTVV.

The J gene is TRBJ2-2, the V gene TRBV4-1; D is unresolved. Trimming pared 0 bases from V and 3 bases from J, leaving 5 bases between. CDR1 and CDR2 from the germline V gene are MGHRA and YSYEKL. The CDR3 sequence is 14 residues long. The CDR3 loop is CASSQDGHTGELFF. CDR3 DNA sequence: TGCGCCAGCAGCCAAGATGGCCACACCGGGGAGCTGTTTTTT.

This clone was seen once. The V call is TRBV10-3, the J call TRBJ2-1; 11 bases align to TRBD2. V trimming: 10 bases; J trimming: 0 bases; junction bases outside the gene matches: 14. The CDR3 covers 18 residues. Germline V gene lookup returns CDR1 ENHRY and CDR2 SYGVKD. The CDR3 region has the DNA TGTGCCACCCGTGGACTAGCGGGTAGTAGGAGCTCCTACAATGAGCAGTTCTTC. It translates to CATRGLAGSRSSYNEQFF.

CDR3 coding DNA: TGTGCCAGCAGCGCGTCTAGCGGGAGTGTCGAGACCCAGTACTTC. Its protein is CASSASSGSVETQYF. This sequence joins TRBV9 and TRBJ2-5; 10 nucleotides line up with TRBD2. J lost 5 bases, V lost 3 bases, and 7 bases had no gene match. The length of the CDR3 is 15 residues. The germline CDR1 and CDR2 sequences are SGDLS and YYNGEE.

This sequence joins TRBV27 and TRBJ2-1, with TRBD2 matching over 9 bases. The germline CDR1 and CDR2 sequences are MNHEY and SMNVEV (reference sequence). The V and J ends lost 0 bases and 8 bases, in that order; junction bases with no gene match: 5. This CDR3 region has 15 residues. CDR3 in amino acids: CASSLSGTSWHEQFF. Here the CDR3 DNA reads TGTGCCAGCAGTTTATCCGGGACTAGCTGGCATGAGCAGTTCTTC.

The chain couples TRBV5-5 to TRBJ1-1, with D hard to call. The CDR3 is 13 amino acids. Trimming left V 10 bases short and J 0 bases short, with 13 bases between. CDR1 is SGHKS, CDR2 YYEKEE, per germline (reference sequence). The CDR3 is CAYQSEVNTEAFF. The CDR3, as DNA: TGTGCCTACCAATCTGAGGTGAACACTGAAGCTTTCTTT.

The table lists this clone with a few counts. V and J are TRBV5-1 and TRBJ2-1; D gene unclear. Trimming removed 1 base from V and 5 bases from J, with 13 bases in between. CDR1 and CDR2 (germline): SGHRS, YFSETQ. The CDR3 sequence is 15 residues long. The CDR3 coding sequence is TGCGCCAGCAGCTTGACCAAACGGGTTGACAATGAGCAGTTCTTC. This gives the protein CASSLTKRVDNEQFF.